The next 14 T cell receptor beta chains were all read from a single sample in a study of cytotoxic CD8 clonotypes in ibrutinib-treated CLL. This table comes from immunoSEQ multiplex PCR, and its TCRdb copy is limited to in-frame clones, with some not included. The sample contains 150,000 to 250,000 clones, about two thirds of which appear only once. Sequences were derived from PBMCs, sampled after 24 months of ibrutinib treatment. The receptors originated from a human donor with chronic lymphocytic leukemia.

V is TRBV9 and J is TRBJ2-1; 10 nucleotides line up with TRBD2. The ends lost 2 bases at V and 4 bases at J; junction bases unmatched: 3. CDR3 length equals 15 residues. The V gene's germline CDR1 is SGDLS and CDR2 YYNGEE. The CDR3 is CASSVELAGYNEQFF. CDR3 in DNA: TGTGCCAGCAGCGTGGAACTAGCGGGATACAATGAGCAGTTCTTC.

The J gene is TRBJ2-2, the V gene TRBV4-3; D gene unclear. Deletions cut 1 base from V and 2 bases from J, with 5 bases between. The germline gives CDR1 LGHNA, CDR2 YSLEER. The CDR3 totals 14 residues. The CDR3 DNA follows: TGCGCCAGCAGCCAAGTCTTTAACACCGGGGAGCTGTTTTTT. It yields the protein CASSQVFNTGELFF.

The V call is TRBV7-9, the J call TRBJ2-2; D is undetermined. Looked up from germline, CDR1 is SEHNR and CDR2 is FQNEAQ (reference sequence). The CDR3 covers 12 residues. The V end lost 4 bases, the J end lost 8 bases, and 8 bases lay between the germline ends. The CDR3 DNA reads TGTGCCAGCAGCTCCGTCGAGGGGGAGCTGTTTTTT. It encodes CASSSVEGELFF.

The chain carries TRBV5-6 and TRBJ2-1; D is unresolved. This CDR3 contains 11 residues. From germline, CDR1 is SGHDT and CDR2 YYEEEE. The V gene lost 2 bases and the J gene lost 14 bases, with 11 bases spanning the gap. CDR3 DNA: TGTGCCAGCAGCTTAATGGGCACAAAGTTCTTC. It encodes CASSLMGTKFF.

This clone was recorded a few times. The CDR3 DNA reads as TGTGCCAGCAGTTGGGCCCGCTACGCTTACACTGAAGCTTTCTTT. As protein: CASSWARYAYTEAFF. The gene calls are TRBV7-2 and TRBJ1-1; D remains unclear. Germline CDR1 SGHTA, CDR2 FQGNSA. The CDR3 extends over 15 amino acids. Deletions cut 6 bases from V and 3 bases from J, with 17 bases between. The full variable domain, rest sourced from reference TRBV7-2 and TRBJ1-1, is GAGVSQSPSNKVTEKGKDVELRCDPISGHTALYWYRQSLGQGLEFLIYFQGNSAPDKSGLPSDRFSAERTGGSVSTLTIQRTQQEDSAVYLCASSWARYAYTEAFFGQGTRLTVV.

The CDR3 region is CASSYGMGGLNTEAFF. Here the CDR3 DNA reads TGTGCCAGCAGTTACGGAATGGGGGGACTGAACACTGAAGCTTTCTTT. V is TRBV6-5 and J is TRBJ1-1; D perhaps matches TRBD1 (5 bases). The CDR3 spans 16 residues. Per the germline V gene, CDR1 is MNHEY and CDR2 is SVGAGI. The V gene lost 2 bases and the J gene lost 0 bases, with 13 bases spanning the gap.

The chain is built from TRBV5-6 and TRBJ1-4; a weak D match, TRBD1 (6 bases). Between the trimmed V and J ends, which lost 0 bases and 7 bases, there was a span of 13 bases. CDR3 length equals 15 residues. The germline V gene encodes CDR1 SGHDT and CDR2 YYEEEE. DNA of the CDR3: TGTGCCAGCAGCTTGGCCGGGGGCGGTGGTGAAAAACTGTTTTTT. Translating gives CASSLAGGGGEKLFF.

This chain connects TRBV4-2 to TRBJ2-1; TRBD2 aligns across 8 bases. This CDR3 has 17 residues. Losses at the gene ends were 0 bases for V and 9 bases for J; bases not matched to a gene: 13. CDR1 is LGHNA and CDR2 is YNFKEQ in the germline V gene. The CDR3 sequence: CASSQESQWREAGEQFF. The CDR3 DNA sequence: TGTGCCAGCAGCCAAGAGTCTCAGTGGCGGGAGGCGGGTGAGCAGTTCTTC.

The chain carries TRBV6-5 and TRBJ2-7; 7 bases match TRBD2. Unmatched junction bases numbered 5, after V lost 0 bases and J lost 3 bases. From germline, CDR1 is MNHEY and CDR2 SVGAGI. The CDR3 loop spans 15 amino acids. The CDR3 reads CASSYSSGTNYEQYF. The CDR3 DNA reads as TGTGCCAGCAGTTACTCGTCGGGGACTAACTACGAGCAGTACTTC.

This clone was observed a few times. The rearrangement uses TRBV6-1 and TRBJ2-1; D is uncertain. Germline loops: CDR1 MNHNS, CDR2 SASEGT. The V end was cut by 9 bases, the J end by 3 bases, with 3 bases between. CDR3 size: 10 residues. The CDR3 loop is CASNYNEQFF. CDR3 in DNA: TGTGCCAGTAACTACAATGAGCAGTTCTTC.

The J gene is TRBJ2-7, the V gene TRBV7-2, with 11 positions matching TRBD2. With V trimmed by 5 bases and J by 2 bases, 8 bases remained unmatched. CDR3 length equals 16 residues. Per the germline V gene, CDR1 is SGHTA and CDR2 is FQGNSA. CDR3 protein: CASSPILAGGTYEQYF. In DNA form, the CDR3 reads TGTGCCAGCAGCCCAATCTTAGCGGGAGGGACCTACGAGCAGTACTTC. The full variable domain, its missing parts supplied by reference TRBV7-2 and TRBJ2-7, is GAGVSQSPSNKVTEKGKDVELRCDPISGHTALYWYRQSLGQGLEFLIYFQGNSAPDKSGLPSDRFSAERTGGSVSTLTIQRTQQEDSAVYLCASSPILAGGTYEQYFGPGTRLTVT.

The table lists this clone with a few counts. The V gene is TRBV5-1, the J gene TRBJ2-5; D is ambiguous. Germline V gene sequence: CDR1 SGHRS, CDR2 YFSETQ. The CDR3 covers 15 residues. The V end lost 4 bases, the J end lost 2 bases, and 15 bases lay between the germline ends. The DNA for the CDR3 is TGCGCCAGCAGCCCCTCCGGACGGAGACAAGAGACCCAGTACTTC. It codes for CASSPSGRRQETQYF.

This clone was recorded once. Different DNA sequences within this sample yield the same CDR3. CDR3 sequence: CASSLGPNTEAFF. The DNA for the CDR3 is TGTGCCAGCAGCTTAGGGCCAAACACTGAAGCTTTCTTT. The chain couples TRBV11-2 to TRBJ1-1; D gene ambiguous. From germline, CDR1 is SGHAT and CDR2 FQNNGV. Between the trimmed V and J ends, which lost 1 base and 2 bases, there was a span of 5 bases. The CDR3 has 13 residues.

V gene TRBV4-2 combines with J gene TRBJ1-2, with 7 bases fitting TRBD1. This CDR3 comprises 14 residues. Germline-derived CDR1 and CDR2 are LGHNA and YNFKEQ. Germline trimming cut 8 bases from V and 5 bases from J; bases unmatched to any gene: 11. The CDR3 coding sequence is TGTGCCAGCTCTCAAGACAGGGCAGCATATGGCTACACCTTC. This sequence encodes CASSQDRAAYGYTF.